One sample yielded the 10 T cell receptor beta chains listed below, sequenced in a study of long-term antiretroviral therapy in people with HIV (dated by TCRdb to 2022 to 2024). Sequencing of the TRB variable region was done with the immunoSEQ hsTCRB v3.0 assay at survey level resolution. TCRdb limited this immuneACCESS table to in-frame rearrangements with V and J called. A share of clones is missing; checked studies link under half to unresolved V genes, and the rest is unexplained. The sample records over 40,000 clones, about 95% of which are singletons. The ten largest clones represent approximately 2.2% of the sample. Material: unsorted PBMCs, obtained 9.2 years after starting antiretroviral therapy. These receptors were taken from a man aged 30 to 39 with HIV.

The V call is TRBV5-4, the J call TRBJ1-1; TRBD1 might be the D (5 bases). Deletions cut 3 bases from V and 5 bases from J, with 11 bases between. Germline values: CDR1 SGHNT, CDR2 YYREEE (reference sequence). CDR3 length equals 13 residues. In nucleotides, the CDR3 is TGTGCCAGCAGCTCCGTAGAGGGGACTGAAGCTTTCTTT. Encoded protein: CASSSVEGTEAFF.

The V call is TRBV7-9, the J call TRBJ1-6; D gene unclear. Germline CDR1 and CDR2: SEHNR and FQNEAQ (reference sequence). This CDR3 is built from 15 residues. V lost 2 bases to trimming and J lost 7 bases, with 12 bases between them. In nucleotides, the CDR3 is TGTGCCAGCAGCTTATCCTCGACGGAAAATTCACCCCTCCACTTT. The encoded protein is CASSLSSTENSPLHF.

This rearrangement joins TRBV13 to TRBJ2-2, with D possibly being TRBD1 (6 bases). Trimming took 5 bases from V and 4 from J, leaving 11 bases between them. CDR1 and CDR2 (germline): PRHDT, FYEKMQ (reference sequence). CDR3 size: 14 residues. CDR3: CASSLDSPTGELFF. In nucleotides, the CDR3 is TGTGCCAGCAGCCTGGACAGTCCCACCGGGGAGCTGTTTTTT.

This chain connects TRBV10-3 to TRBJ1-1; D might be TRBD1 (5 bases). This CDR3 has 12 residues. Germline-derived CDR1 and CDR2 are ENHRY and SYGVKD. V was trimmed by 8 bases and J by 1 base, leaving 8 bases between them. CDR3 sequence (DNA): TGTGCCATCCGGACACAGAACACTGAAGCTTTCTTT. Translating gives CAIRTQNTEAFF.

This clone was counted only a few times. The rearrangement links TRBV6-1 to TRBJ2-7; D is uncertain. Trimming took 3 bases from V and 0 from J, leaving 12 bases between them. Germline values: CDR1 MNHNS, CDR2 SASEGT. This CDR3 region has 15 residues. The CDR3 reads CASSEGSESSYEQYV. In nucleotides, the CDR3 is TGTGCCAGCAGTGAGGGTTCCGAAAGCTCCTACGAGCAGTACGTC.

This clone was seen only once. The rearrangement joins TRBV23-1 to TRBJ2-5, with D possibly matching TRBD1 (6 bases). TRBV23-1 is filed as an ORF, its function uncertain. Trimming left V 5 bases short and J 0 bases short, with 19 bases between. The CDR3 consists of 17 residues. This chain's CDR3 is CASSKTRDTNNQETQYF. CDR3 DNA sequence: TGCGCCAGCAGTAAAACCCGGGACACCAACAACCAAGAGACCCAGTACTTC.

This chain links TRBV28 with TRBJ1-5; D perhaps matches TRBD1 (6 bases). The CDR3 is made up of 14 amino acids. The V and J ends lost 2 bases and 5 bases respectively, with 10 bases between them. Germline V gene lookup returns CDR1 MDHEN and CDR2 SYDVKM. The CDR3 spells CASSLTGPDQPQHF. CDR3 DNA: TGTGCCAGCAGTTTAACAGGGCCCGATCAGCCCCAGCATTTT.

This rearrangement joins TRBV6-4 to TRBJ1-6; D remains ambiguous. Germline V gene data show CDR1 as MRHNA and CDR2 as SNTAGT. Trimming left V 8 bases short and J 10 bases short, with 18 bases between. The CDR3 spans 14 residues. CDR3 in DNA: TGTGCCAGCCTTGGGTTGAGCGAAGGATCACCCCTCCACTTT. It yields the protein CASLGLSEGSPLHF.

The J gene is TRBJ1-6, the V gene TRBV2, with D possibly matching TRBD1 (6 bases). CDR1 SNHLY and CDR2 FYNNEI come from the germline V gene. With 8 bases removed from V and 7 bases from J, the gap between germline ends came to 18 bases. The CDR3 runs 15 residues. CDR3 protein: CASGDPGQGNSPLHF. Written as DNA, the CDR3 is TGTGCCAGCGGGGATCCGGGACAAGGAAATTCACCCCTCCACTTT.

The rearrangement uses TRBV19 and TRBJ1-2; D gene uncertain. The length of the CDR3 is 11 residues. Trimming shortened V by 8 bases and J by 3 bases, and 7 bases separated the two germline ends. Per the germline V gene, CDR1 is LNHDA and CDR2 is SQIVND (reference sequence). The CDR3: CASSLDYGYTF. The DNA for the CDR3 is TGTGCCAGTTCTCTGGACTATGGCTACACCTTC.